This entry lists 13 T cell receptor beta chains sequenced from one sample in a study of blood T cell repertoires in COVID-19. This table comes from immunoSEQ multiplex PCR, and its TCRdb copy is limited to in-frame clones, with some not included. The sample contains 330,000 or so clones, about 88% of which appear only once. Sequencing was carried out using PBMCs or T cells enriched from blood (not recorded which). These receptors originate from a woman aged 30 to 39 who had been exposed to COVID-19.

This chain connects TRBV7-9 to TRBJ2-3; 12 bases map to TRBD2. V shed 7 bases and J 0 bases; nucleotides not matched to a gene: 5. The germline V gene has CDR1 SEHNR and CDR2 FQNEAQ (reference sequence). The CDR3 has 16 amino acids. The CDR3 region is CASIAGTSGSTDTQYF. For the CDR3, the DNA is TGTGCCAGCATTGCGGGGACTAGCGGGAGCACAGATACGCAGTATTTT.

The J gene is TRBJ2-2, the V gene TRBV18; D is perhaps TRBD2 (5 bases). Germline V gene sequence: CDR1 KGHSH, CDR2 LQKENI. The CDR3 contains 16 residues. The V gene lost 0 bases and the J gene lost 1 base, with 9 bases spanning the gap. The CDR3 is CASSPPRAQNTGELFF. Written as DNA, the CDR3 is TGTGCCAGCTCACCACCGAGGGCGCAGAACACCGGGGAGCTGTTTTTT.

This clone was seen just once. V is TRBV28 and J is TRBJ1-6, with 11 positions matching TRBD1. Germline V gives CDR1 MDHEN, CDR2 SYDVKM. Unmatched junction bases numbered 4, after V lost 5 bases and J lost 7 bases. The CDR3 covers 15 residues. The CDR3 reads CASSPGTGGNSPLHF. DNA for the CDR3: TGTGCCAGCAGTCCCGGGACAGGGGGAAATTCACCCCTCCACTTT.

The table lists this clone with a count of one. The gene calls are TRBV7-8 and TRBJ2-1; 12 bases align to TRBD2. After removal of 4 bases from V and 8 bases from J, the junction contained 6 bases not matched to a gene. Germline-derived CDR1 and CDR2 are SGHVS and FQNEAQ. The CDR3 spans 15 residues. The CDR3 loop reads CASSYRLAGDDEQFF. CDR3 bases: TGTGCCAGCAGCTACCGACTAGCGGGAGACGATGAGCAGTTCTTC. Using reference TRBV7-8 and TRBJ2-1 for the parts outside the CDR3, the full variable domain is GAGVSQSPRYKVAKRGQDVALRCDPISGHVSLFWYQQALGQGPEFLTYFQNEAQLDKSGLPSDRFFAERPEGSVSTLKIQRTQQEDSAVYLCASSYRLAGDDEQFFGPGTRLTVL.

The chain carries TRBV19 and TRBJ2-6, with D possibly being TRBD2 (5 bases). The CDR3 is made up of 15 amino acids. The germline gives CDR1 LNHDA, CDR2 SQIVND (reference sequence). V lost 7 bases to trimming and J lost 0 bases, with 10 bases between them. The CDR3 DNA reads TGTGCCAGTAAATTAGGGAGCTCTGGGGCCAACGTCCTGACTTTC. It codes for CASKLGSSGANVLTF.

The rearrangement links TRBV7-9 to TRBJ2-7; 9 bases align to TRBD1. CDR3 length: 14 residues. V dropped 4 bases and J dropped 3; count of bases not matched to a gene: 4. Germline V gene lookup returns CDR1 SEHNR and CDR2 FQNEAQ (reference sequence). The CDR3 DNA sequence: TGTGCCAGCAGCTGGACAGGGGATCTCTACGAGCAGTACTTC. Its protein is CASSWTGDLYEQYF.

This chain uses TRBV19 with TRBJ2-1, with 7 bases fitting TRBD2. CDR1 and CDR2 (germline): LNHDA, SQIVND (reference sequence). Unmatched junction bases numbered 3, after V lost 3 bases and J lost 1 base. The CDR3 is 15 amino acids. Written as DNA, the CDR3 is TGTGCCAGTAGTATGGCAGCGGGATCCTACAATGAGCAGTTCTTC. This encodes CASSMAAGSYNEQFF.

The chain carries TRBV19 and TRBJ1-5, with D possibly TRBD1 on 6 matching bases. Looked up from germline, CDR1 is LNHDA and CDR2 is SQIVND (reference sequence). The CDR3 spans 14 residues. V lost 7 bases and J 4 bases, leaving 14 bases between the germline ends. The CDR3 region has the DNA TGTGCCAGTAAGGCAACAGGGTTAAATCAGCCCCAGCATTTT. It encodes CASKATGLNQPQHF.

This clone turned up a few times. V is TRBV28 and J is TRBJ2-7; 12 bases line up with TRBD2. This CDR3 region has 14 residues. Per the germline V gene, CDR1 is MDHEN and CDR2 is SYDVKM. The J segment lost 12 bases and the V segment lost 3 bases, leaving 9 bases of the junction unmatched. The CDR3 here is CASSFASGRAEAYF. CDR3 bases: TGTGCCAGCAGTTTCGCTAGCGGGAGGGCCGAGGCGTACTTC. The variable domain in full, completed from reference TRBV28 and TRBJ2-7, reads DVKVTQSSRYLVKRTGEKVFLECVQDMDHENMFWYRQDPGLGLRLIYFSYDVKMKEKGDIPEGYSVSREKKERFSLILESASTNQTSMYLCASSFASGRAEAYFGPGTRLTVT.

The chain is built from TRBV2 and TRBJ2-7, with 9 bases fitting TRBD1. V was pared by 0 bases and J by 6 bases, with 6 bases of the junction left unmatched. Germline CDR1 SNHLY, CDR2 FYNNEI. The CDR3 runs to 15 residues. This CDR3 reads CASSEARTGAAEQYF. CDR3 bases: TGTGCCAGCAGTGAAGCGCGGACAGGGGCCGCCGAGCAGTACTTC.

V usage is TRBV2 and J usage is TRBJ1-2; D gene unclear. V lost 10 bases and J 0 bases, leaving 18 bases between the germline ends. Germline lookup yields CDR1 SNHLY and CDR2 FYNNEI. This CDR3 spans 15 amino acids. As DNA, the CDR3 is TGTGCCAATGTCCTAGGCCTTTCAGCTAACTATGGCTACACCTTC. Its translation is CANVLGLSANYGYTF.

This clone was detected only once. The gene calls are TRBV2 and TRBJ2-3; D is uncertain. This CDR3 has 13 residues. V dropped 10 bases and J dropped 4 bases, with 15 bases sitting between them. CDR1 is SNHLY and CDR2 is FYNNEI in the germline V gene. CDR3 bases: TGTGCCACCCATTTTGGCCGATCAGATACGCAGTATTTT. It codes for CATHFGRSDTQYF.

This chain uses TRBV9 with TRBJ2-1, with 10 bases that match TRBD2. CDR1 and CDR2 (germline): SGDLS, YYNGEE. V shed 0 bases, J shed 2 bases, and the junction held 5 bases outside the gene matches. The CDR3 runs to 17 residues. CDR3 amino acids: CASSVEASGRPYNEQFF. DNA for the CDR3: TGTGCCAGCAGCGTAGAGGCTAGCGGGAGACCCTACAATGAGCAGTTCTTC.